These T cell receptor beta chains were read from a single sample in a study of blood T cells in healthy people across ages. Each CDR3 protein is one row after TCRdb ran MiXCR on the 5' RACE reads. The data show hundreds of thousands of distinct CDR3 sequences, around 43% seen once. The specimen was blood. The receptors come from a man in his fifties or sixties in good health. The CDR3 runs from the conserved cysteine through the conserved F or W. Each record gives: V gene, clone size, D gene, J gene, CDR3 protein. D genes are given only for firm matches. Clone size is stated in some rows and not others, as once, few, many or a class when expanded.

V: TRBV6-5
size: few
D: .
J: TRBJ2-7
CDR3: CASRRTSTGHEYF

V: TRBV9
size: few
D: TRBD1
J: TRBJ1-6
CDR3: CASSADRDQYNSPLHF

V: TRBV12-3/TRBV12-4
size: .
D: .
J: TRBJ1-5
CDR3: CASSGGRNTPNQPQHF

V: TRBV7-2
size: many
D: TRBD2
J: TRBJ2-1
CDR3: CASRPDGQRGAGEQFF

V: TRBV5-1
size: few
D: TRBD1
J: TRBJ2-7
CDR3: CASSLAGTGYHEQYF

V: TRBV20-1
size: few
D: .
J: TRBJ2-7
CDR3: CSAKVRSLDEQYF

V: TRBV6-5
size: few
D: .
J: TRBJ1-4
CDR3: CASSYSNRATNEKLFF

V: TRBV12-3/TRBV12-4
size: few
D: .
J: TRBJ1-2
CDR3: CASSLEDWGRENGYTF

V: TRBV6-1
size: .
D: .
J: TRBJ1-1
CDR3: CASSGGMNEAFF

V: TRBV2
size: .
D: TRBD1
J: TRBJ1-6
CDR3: CASPQGGNNSPLHF

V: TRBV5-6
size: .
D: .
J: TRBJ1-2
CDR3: CAGSLRLRGTYGYTF

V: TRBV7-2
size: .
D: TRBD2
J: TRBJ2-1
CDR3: CASSRGLAGDTPLYNEQFF

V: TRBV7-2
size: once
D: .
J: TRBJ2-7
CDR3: CASSLAEKRSSYEQYF

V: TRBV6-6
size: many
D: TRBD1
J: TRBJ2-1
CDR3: CASSYEAGGRGEQFF

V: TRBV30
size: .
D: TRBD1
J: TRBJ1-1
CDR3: CAWSYYRGKNTEAFF

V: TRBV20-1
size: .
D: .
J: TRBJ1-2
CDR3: CSARDGGGALGYTF

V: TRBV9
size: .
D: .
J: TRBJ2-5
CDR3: CASSVIGRANGQETQYF

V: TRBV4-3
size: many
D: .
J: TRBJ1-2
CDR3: CASSQDGNSFYGYTF

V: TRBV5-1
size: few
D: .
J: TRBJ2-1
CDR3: CASSLAKVTYNEQFF

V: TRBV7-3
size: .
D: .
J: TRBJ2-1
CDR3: CASSLASASLGNEQFF

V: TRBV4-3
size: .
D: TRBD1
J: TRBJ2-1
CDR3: CASSQDVQDRGLNEQFF

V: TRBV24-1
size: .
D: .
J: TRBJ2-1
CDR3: CATSEPRDGPYNEQFF

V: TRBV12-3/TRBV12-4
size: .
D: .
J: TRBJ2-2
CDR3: CASSLGTKNTGELFF

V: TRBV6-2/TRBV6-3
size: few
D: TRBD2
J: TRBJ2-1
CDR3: CASSWGGAYNEQFF

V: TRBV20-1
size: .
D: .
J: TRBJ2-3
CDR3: CSGGNVPDTQYF

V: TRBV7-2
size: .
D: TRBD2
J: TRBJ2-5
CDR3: CASKSSGGQETQYF

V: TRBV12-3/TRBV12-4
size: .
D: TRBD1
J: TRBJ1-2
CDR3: CASRQGSVGYTF

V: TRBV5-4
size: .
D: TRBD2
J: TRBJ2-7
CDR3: CASSASGGRPYEQYF

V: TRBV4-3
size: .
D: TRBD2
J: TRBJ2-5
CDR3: CASSRGRGERQYF

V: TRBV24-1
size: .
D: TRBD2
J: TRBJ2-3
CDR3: CATSERGGPTDTQYF

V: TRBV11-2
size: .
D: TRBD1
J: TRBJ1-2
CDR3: CASSPDREYGYTF

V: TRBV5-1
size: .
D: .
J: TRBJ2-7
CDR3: CASSLVAGGDSYEQYF

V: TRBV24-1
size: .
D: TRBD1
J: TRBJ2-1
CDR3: CATSPGTGYNNVQFF

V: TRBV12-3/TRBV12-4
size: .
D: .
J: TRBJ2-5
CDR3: CASSSRDPPGNEQYF

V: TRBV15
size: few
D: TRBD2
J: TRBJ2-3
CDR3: CATSKRDYFTDTQYF

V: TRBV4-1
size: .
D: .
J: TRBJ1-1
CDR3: CASSQVSLNTEAFF

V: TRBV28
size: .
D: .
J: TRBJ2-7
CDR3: CASSPHGGGHYEQYF

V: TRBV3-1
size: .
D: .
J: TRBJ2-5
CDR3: CASSRRLTQETQYF

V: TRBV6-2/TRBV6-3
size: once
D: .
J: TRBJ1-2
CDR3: CASSSPRTSYGYTF

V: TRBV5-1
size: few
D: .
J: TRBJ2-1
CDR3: CASSFGVRGRSNEQFF

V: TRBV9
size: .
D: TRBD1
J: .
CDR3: CASSVQGASTAEQYF

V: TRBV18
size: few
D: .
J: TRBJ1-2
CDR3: CASSPIRDGYTF

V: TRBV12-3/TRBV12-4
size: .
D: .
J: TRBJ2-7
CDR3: CASSFRGEEYPYEQYF

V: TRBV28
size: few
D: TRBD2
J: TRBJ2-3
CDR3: CASSLLSSRAGVSDTQYF

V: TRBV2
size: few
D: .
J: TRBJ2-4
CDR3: CASSVSRGLAKNIQYF

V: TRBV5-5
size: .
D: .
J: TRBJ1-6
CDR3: CASSFLARGDNSPLHF

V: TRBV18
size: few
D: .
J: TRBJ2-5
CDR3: CASSPNAQETQYF

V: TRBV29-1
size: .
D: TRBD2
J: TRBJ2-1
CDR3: CSVEDRGRGGDRSYNEQFF

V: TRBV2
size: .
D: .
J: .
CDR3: CASSESSEQYF

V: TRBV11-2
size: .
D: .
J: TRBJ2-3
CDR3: CASEFLAGDTQYF

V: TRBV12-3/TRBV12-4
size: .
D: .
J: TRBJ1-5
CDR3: CASSFAGNSNQPQHF

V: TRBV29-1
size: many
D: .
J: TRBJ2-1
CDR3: CSVRWGYEQFF

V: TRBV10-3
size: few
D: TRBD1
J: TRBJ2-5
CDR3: CAISEKGQIERTQYF

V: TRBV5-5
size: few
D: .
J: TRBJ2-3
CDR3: CASSYRADTQYF

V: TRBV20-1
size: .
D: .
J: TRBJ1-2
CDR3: CSANSNYGYTF

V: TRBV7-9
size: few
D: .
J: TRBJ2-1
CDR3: CASSPWTIYNEQFF

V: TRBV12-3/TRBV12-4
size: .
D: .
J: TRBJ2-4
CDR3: CASISLENIQYF

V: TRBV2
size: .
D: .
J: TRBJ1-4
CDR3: CASSELQGKKLFF

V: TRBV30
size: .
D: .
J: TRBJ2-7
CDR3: CAWSVGSYEQYF

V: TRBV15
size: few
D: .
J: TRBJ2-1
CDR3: CATSKGGNEQFF